This note documents a single T cell receptor (beta chain) sequence. The antigen is undetermined. The data derive from a study of Ad26.COV2.S vaccination and SARS-CoV-2 variants. On the study more broadly: It was the COV1001 Ad26.COV2.S trial arm that included the donor. Regarding the study as a whole: After vaccination, substantial breadth of spike-specific CD8+ and CD4+ responses was reported. Researchers cautioned that TCR breadth and depth analyses may have underestimated total T cell responses.

Treatment specified: some 19 received Ad26.COV2.S at low or high dose, single or two shots; roughly five received placebo; per-sample allocation not given. Repertoires come from day 63 after the first vaccine or placebo injection. The vaccine antigen was prefusion-stabilized Wuhan SARS-CoV-2 spike. Clones were sequenced by immunoSEQ multiplex PCR, and TCRdb holds only the in-frame ones, with some missing. The sample lists about 320,000 clones, 86% occurring once. The clonotype was recovered from a person aged 18-60 years who received the Ad26.COV2.S COVID-19 vaccine or a placebo. Sample: peripheral blood, taken in a trial of Ad26.COV2.S vaccine versus placebo.

CDR3 DNA sequence: TGTGCCAGCAGGTCCCTGACAGGGAAGCAAGAGACCCAGTACTTC. Protein sequence: CASRSLTGKQETQYF. J is TRBJ2-5 and V is TRBV27, with 7 positions matching TRBD1. The V segment lost 6 bases and the J segment 2 bases; nucleotides outside the gene matches: 9. This CDR3 contains 15 residues. Germline V gives CDR1 MNHEY, CDR2 SMNVEV (reference sequence).